The source of this T cell receptor (beta chain) is a study of blood T cell repertoires in COVID-19. Overall study context: T cells, B-cell-depleted T cells, or PBMCs provided the cDNA or gDNA that served as material.

The table came from immunoSEQ multiplex PCR; TCRdb's copy has only in-frame clones and leaves some out. The sample lists 25,000 to 30,000 clones, over 70% occurring once. This CDR3 region has 14 residues. The V end lost 5 bases, the J end lost 5 bases, and 15 bases lay between the germline ends. Per the germline V gene, CDR1 is KGHSH and CDR2 is LQKENI. The material sequenced was peripheral blood. This TCR derives from a woman between 65 and 79 years old with acute or convalescent COVID-19. The chain links TRBV18 to TRBJ1-1, with a possible D match to TRBD1 (5 bases). The CDR3 nucleotides read TGTGCCAGCTCAAGAGCAGACAGAGGAACTGAAGCTTTCTTT. It specifies CASSRADRGTEAFF.